The 18 T cell receptor beta chains below all came from one sample that was sequenced in a study of tumor-infiltrating lymphocytes in primary liver carcinoma. Using a constant-region primer together with ProtoScript II reverse transcriptase, TCR beta cDNA was made from 450 to 600 ng of total RNA. Nested multiplex PCR, run for three rounds with slightly modified ARM-PCR, yielded TCR beta libraries. PCR rounds one and two used TRBV1-TRBV30 forward primers with a C-beta reverse primer for 10 cycles each. Each CDR3 protein is one row after TCRdb ran MiXCR on the multiplex PCR reads. There are 100,000 or so distinct CDR3 sequences in the sample; about four fifths occur only once, and 15% to 25% lies in the top ten. Co-extracting RNA and DNA was done with roughly 17-34 mg of unsorted bulk tissue as input. The specimen sequenced was liver tumor tissue from sampling region 3. The sample's subset: tumor region T3, left-lateral pole. These receptors were taken from a man aged 35 to 55 with primary liver carcinoma and hepatitis B virus infection.

Note on this clonotype: Without the conserved terminal phenylalanine or tryptophan, this CDR3 likely stems from a read error. The J gene is TRBJ1-1, the V gene TRBV28; D is unclear. The CDR3 is 14 residues long. Trimming shortened V by 6 bases and J by 8 bases, and 19 bases separated the two germline ends. The V gene's germline CDR1 is MDHEN and CDR2 SYDVKM. The CDR3 bases are TGTGCCAGCAGACTCTCGAAAGCGACGACCGAAGCTTTCCTT. This gives the protein CASRLSKATTEAFL.

Comment on this clonotype: One end of the junction is discordant with germline, which a read error may explain. The gene calls are TRBV10-3 and TRBJ2-2; 8 nucleotides line up with TRBD1. CDR3 size: 17 residues. Per germline, CDR1 ENHRY and CDR2 SYGVKD. The CDR3 spells CAISKKGTGSNTGELSF. CDR3 nucleotide sequence: TGTGCCATCAGTAAAAAAGGGACAGGATCTAACACCGGGGAGCTGTCTTTT.

A note on this clonotype: A junction end diverges from the germline sequence, so it may reflect a read error. The rearrangement links TRBV5-5 to TRBJ2-5; TRBD2 matches 11 bases. CDR1 is SGHKS and CDR2 is YYEKEE in the germline V gene (reference sequence). This CDR3 is 14 amino acids long. The DNA for the CDR3 is TGTGCCAGCAACTCGAAGACTAGCGGGGAGAGCCAGTACTTC. Its protein is CASNSKTSGESQYF.

This clonotype showed up just once. Without the conserved terminal phenylalanine or tryptophan, this CDR3 likely stems from a read error. The V gene is TRBV29-1, the J gene TRBJ2-5; D uncertain. Germline CDR1 SQVTM, CDR2 ANQGSEA. V was cut by 5 bases and J by 0 bases, with 7 bases left in between. CDR3 length: 12 residues. CDR3 in DNA: TGCAGCGTTTCCAGTTACCAAGAGACCCAGTACCTT. Translation gives CSVSSYQETQYL.

In this sample, this clonotype turned up once. At one end, the junction sequence differs from germline, possibly due to a read error. The gene calls are TRBV29-1 and TRBJ1-1; no definite D call. Germline loops: CDR1 SQVTM, CDR2 ANQGSEA. The CDR3 is 15 amino acids. The CDR3 DNA reads TGCAGCGTCGCCCCTGGGTGGGAGATGAACACTGAAGCTTCCTTT. Residues: CSVAPGWEMNTEASF.

Notes on this clonotype: Relative to the germline gene, one junction end is altered; a read error may explain this. This rearrangement joins TRBV5-1 to TRBJ2-1; TRBD2 aligns across 10 bases. Germline CDR1 reads SGHRS; CDR2 reads YFSETQ. The CDR3 has 15 residues. As DNA, the CDR3 is TGCGCCAGCAGCCGGACTAGCGGTTCCTACAATGAGCAGAACTTC. Translation gives CASSRTSGSYNEQNF.

This chain connects TRBV5-6 to TRBJ2-7; possible D gene TRBD2, 5 bases. Germline V gene sequence: CDR1 SGHDT, CDR2 YYEEEE. This CDR3 is 15 amino acids long. The V and J ends lost 4 bases and 5 bases respectively, with 19 bases between them. Written as DNA, the CDR3 is TGTGCCAGCAGCGGCACAGAGGGCACCCGCAACGAGCAGTACTTC. Protein sequence: CASSGTEGTRNEQYF.

The rearrangement links TRBV29-1 to TRBJ2-5; a possible D gene is TRBD2 (5 bases). V was cut by 4 bases and J by 3 bases, with 15 bases left in between. Germline CDR1 is SQVTM and CDR2 is ANQGSEA. The CDR3 extends over 14 amino acids. The DNA for the CDR3 is TGCAGCGTTGCTTCCGGGATAAGGGAAGAGACCCAGTACTTC. Residues: CSVASGIREETQYF.

Regarding this clonotype: The junction departs from germline at one end; a sequencing error may be responsible. This sequence joins TRBV30 and TRBJ1-2; 8 bases agree with TRBD1. The CDR3 loop spans 16 amino acids. Germline V gene lookup returns CDR1 GTSNPN and CDR2 SVGIG (reference sequence). As DNA, the CDR3 is TGTGCCTACAAAGACCCCCGGGACAGGAGGTTCTATGACTACACCTTC. This translates into CAYKDPRDRRFYDYTF.

The chain carries TRBV2 and TRBJ2-7; 8 bases align to TRBD1. Germline CDR1 and CDR2: SNHLY and FYNNEI. V trimming: 6 bases; J trimming: 6 bases; junction bases outside the gene matches: 10. CDR3 length: 14 amino acids. CDR3 residues: CASRSSLTGVEQYF. CDR3 sequence (DNA): TGTGCCAGCAGATCATCCCTGACAGGGGTCGAGCAGTACTTC.

A word on this clonotype: At one of its ends the junction is not consistent with the germline gene, which may arise from a read error. V and J are TRBV29-1 and TRBJ1-1, with 10 bases matching TRBD1. Germline CDR1 reads SQVTM; CDR2 reads ANQGSEA. The CDR3 length is 13 residues. In nucleotides, the CDR3 is TGCAGCGTAGAGGGACAGGGGAATACTGAAGCTTCCTTT. Translation: CSVEGQGNTEASF.

For this clonotype: At one boundary the junction diverges from the germline segment, which might be a read error. This chain's CDR3 is CTSGGKRSYGQYF. The CDR3 nucleotides are TGTACCAGCGGGGGGAAGCGATCCTACGGACAGTACTTC. This chain connects TRBV11-1 to TRBJ2-7; 9 nucleotides agree with TRBD2. The CDR3 is 13 amino acids. Per germline, CDR1 SGHAT and CDR2 FQDESV (reference sequence).

A remark on this clonotype: The junction differs from germline at one of its ends, possibly a read error. The rearrangement uses TRBV29-1 and TRBJ2-3; tentative D call: TRBD2 (6 bases). CDR1 is SQVTM, CDR2 ANQGSEA, per germline. The CDR3 is made up of 16 amino acids. CDR3: CSVLGLSGISTYTQYF. The CDR3 DNA sequence: TGCAGCGTTCTTGGACTATCGGGGATAAGCACATATACGCAGTATTTT.

CDR3 sequence: CDRSPLADQRVEYF. The CDR3 DNA sequence: TGTGACAGGAGTCCCCTGGCGGACCAGAGAGTCGAGTACTTC. V and J are TRBV28 and TRBJ2-7; a possible D gene is TRBD1 (5 bases). The V gene's germline CDR1 is MDHEN and CDR2 SYDVKM. CDR3 length: 14 residues. The whole variable domain, filled in from reference TRBV28 and TRBJ2-7, reads DVKVTQSSRYLVKRTGEKVFLECVQDMDHENMFWYRQDPGLGLRLIYFSYDVKMKEKGDIPEGYSVSREKKERFSLILESASTNQTSMYLCDRSPLADQRVEYFGPGTRLTVT.

On this clonotype: A read error may produce the germline difference seen at one junction end. CDR3 nucleotide sequence: TGTGCCAGCAGCTTGGTTCGGACAGGGGGGGTAGGGTCTCGGAACAATGAGCAGTTATTC. Protein: CASSLVRTGGVGSRNNEQLF. The chain uses TRBV5-5 and TRBJ2-1, with 10 bases aligning to TRBD1. CDR1 and CDR2 (germline): SGHKS, YYEKEE (reference sequence). The CDR3 length is 20 residues.

Comment on this clonotype: One end of the junction does not line up with germline, which may come from a read error. The chain joins TRBV6-1 to TRBJ1-3; D is uncertain. CDR3 size: 16 residues. CDR1 MNHNS and CDR2 SASEGT come from the germline V gene. In DNA, the CDR3 is TGTGCCAACAGTGACGATGGGCGGATCTTCGGAAATACCATATATTTT. It translates to CANSDDGRIFGNTIYF.

The table lists this clonotype with a count of one. Without the conserved terminal phenylalanine or tryptophan, this CDR3 likely stems from a read error. The gene calls are TRBV11-1 and TRBJ2-7, with D perhaps being TRBD1 or TRBD2 (5 bases each). V was cut by 7 bases and J by 1 base, with 11 bases left in between. CDR1 and CDR2 (germline): SGHAT, FQDESV (reference sequence). The CDR3 runs to 13 residues. As DNA, the CDR3 is TGTGCCAGCATGGGGGAGCGATCCTACGAGCAGTACTAC. It is translated as CASMGERSYEQYY.

The table lists this clonotype with a count of one. The junction departs from the called germline gene at one end, perhaps through a read error. The chain uses TRBV6-5 and TRBJ2-1; D unclear. Germline lookup yields CDR1 MNHEY and CDR2 SVGAGI. This CDR3 contains 13 residues. This CDR3 reads CANSPGPYYEQFF. The CDR3 DNA sequence: TGTGCCAACAGTCCCGGCCCTTACTATGAGCAGTTCTTC.